A single T cell receptor (beta chain) is shown here with its context. This clone came up a few times. Its antigen remains undetermined. No quality values exist for individual bases; no much larger clone is one base distant. The sample originates from a study of beta chain features in type 1 diabetes (dated by TCRdb to the late 2010s). With respect to the entire study: Patients and healthy donors did not differ in mean age, gender distribution, total cell number or subset yield. Naive and central memory subsets were obtained from all 30 or so donors, but regulatory and stem cell-like memory subsets were isolated from only 8 patients and roughly eight healthy donors. The study compared TCRB repertoires of sorted circulating CD4+ T cell subsets between recently diagnosed type 1 diabetes patients and matched healthy donors. Across all samples, approximately 98,000,000 sorted cells were examined, and cell number per subset correlated strongly with RNA yield.

V is reduced by 5 bases and J by 7 bases, leaving a spacing of 9 bases between them. The germline V gene yields SGHTA for CDR1 and FQGNSA for CDR2. Reading from cysteine to phenylalanine, the CDR3 counts 11 amino acids. The entry retains the CDR3 DNA only, 33 bases that are in frame from base 1. The High Capacity cDNA Reverse Transcription Kit was used to reverse transcribe all of the isolated RNA, meaning that expressed TCRB transcripts were what got sequenced. Deep immunoSEQ sequencing was performed on naive, central memory and regulatory T cell samples, with an average of around 3.5 million total reads per sample. Sorted cells were lysed in RLT buffer and RNA was extracted with DNase-treated RNeasy Micro or Mini kits, depending on cell number. To prevent cross-contamination, every cell subset was processed on its own, while patient and healthy donor samples were processed together. Using the immunoSEQ multiplex PCR, TCRB sequences were amplified from cDNA into 87-bp fragments spanning the CDR3 region. Amplicons were sequenced on the Illumina HiSeq platform. The original pipeline was this. PCR bias was corrected computationally using synthetic template baselines, and reads within Hamming distance 2 were collapsed, with unmergeable singletons discarded. Reads were aligned against IMGT so that V, D and J genes, CDR3 length and insertions or deletions at six rearrangement sites could be assigned. Within each subset, clonotype counts were normalized to sorted cell number, after which true diversity and Gini coefficients were computed with the tcR R package. Repertoire sharing was quantified using the overlap coefficient calculated on TCRB nucleotide sequences. As a proxy for the pre-selection repertoire, out-of-frame TCRB sequences from naive cells were analyzed. The source is immuneACCESS, and TCRdb retained only in-frame sequences with V and J called. Part of the clones is not carried over; for the studies checked, unresolved V genes explain less than half of this, and the remainder is unexplained. V and J calls and clone size are those listed in that table; D and trimming were worked out from the DNA. The sample table holds 500,000 to 800,000 clones, of which roughly an eighth were seen once. The ten largest account for more than 0.1% of the sample.

From each donor, a single peripheral blood sample of around 0.12 L on average was drawn into heparinised tubes. A BD FACSAria II was used to sort naive, central memory, regulatory and stem cell-like memory CD4+ T cells with a panel that included CD45RO, CCR7, CD25, CD127, CD95 and CD27. A purity above 98% was achieved for all sorted populations. PBMCs were separated immediately by Lymphoprep density gradient centrifugation and were stained directly, without being cultured. To minimize batch effects, samples were stained and sorted in pairs, one healthy donor with one patient per experiment. Study-wide findings and limitations: Fewer insertions and more nucleotide deletions at VDJ recombination sites were observed in patients with type 1 diabetes, implying thymic rearrangement abnormalities. PCR might favor shorter templates, but patient and control samples were amplified and corrected together, so any skew would affect both groups equally. Because cDNA was sequenced instead of genomic DNA, activated cells with high expression could be over-represented, although the groups did not differ in activation or CD3 levels. HLA sub-analyses involved small numbers of individuals, so any influence of HLA type on TCRB rearrangement remained unresolved. The naive, central memory and regulatory TCRB repertoires appeared to resemble one another more closely among patients than among healthy donors. In all four CD4+ subsets, TCRB CDR3 length was moderately but significantly shorter in type 1 diabetes patients.

The sequence derives from a man younger than 45 with type 1 diabetes. This chain joins TRBV7-2 to TRBJ2-7; no D gene call is confident. Sequences were obtained from naive CD4+ T cells from blood. This sample's cell subset or site label indicates: true naive CD4+ T cells. The nucleotide sequence is given as TGTGCCAGCAGCCCCGGCTTGGAGCAGTACTTC. Its product reads: CASSPGLEQYF. Joined to the reference TRBV7-2 and TRBJ2-7 proteins, this CDR3 gives the full variable domain: GAGVSQSPSNKVTEKGKDVELRCDPISGHTALYWYRQSLGQGLEFLIYFQGNSAPDKSGLPSDRFSAERTGGSVSTLTIQRTQQEDSAVYLCASSPGLEQYFGPGTRLTVT.